Sequencing of this T cell receptor (beta chain) was carried out in a study of T cell repertoires in cytomegalovirus infection. In its sample, this clonotype was seen many times. Its specificity is not known. After removal of 5 bases from V and 6 bases from J, the junction contained 7 bases not matched to a gene. The CDR3 loop spans 14 amino acids. TCRdb reprocessed the reads via MiXCR and lists one record per CDR3 protein. The sample has 140,000 to 150,000 distinct CDR3 sequences; over 25% are singletons. This sequence joins TRBV12-3 or TRBV12-4 and TRBJ1-5, with 7 nucleotides matching TRBD1. Sequenced material: CD8+ T cells from cultured PBMCs, taken from culture after CMV antigen stimulation. This sequence originates from a human donor in good health (CMV status not recorded). Some clones in this sample may be carry-over from other donors' samples. CDR3 nucleotides: TGTGCCAGCAGTGAGGAGGGGGCCTTTCAGCCCCAGCATTTT. This translates into CASSEEGAFQPQHF.